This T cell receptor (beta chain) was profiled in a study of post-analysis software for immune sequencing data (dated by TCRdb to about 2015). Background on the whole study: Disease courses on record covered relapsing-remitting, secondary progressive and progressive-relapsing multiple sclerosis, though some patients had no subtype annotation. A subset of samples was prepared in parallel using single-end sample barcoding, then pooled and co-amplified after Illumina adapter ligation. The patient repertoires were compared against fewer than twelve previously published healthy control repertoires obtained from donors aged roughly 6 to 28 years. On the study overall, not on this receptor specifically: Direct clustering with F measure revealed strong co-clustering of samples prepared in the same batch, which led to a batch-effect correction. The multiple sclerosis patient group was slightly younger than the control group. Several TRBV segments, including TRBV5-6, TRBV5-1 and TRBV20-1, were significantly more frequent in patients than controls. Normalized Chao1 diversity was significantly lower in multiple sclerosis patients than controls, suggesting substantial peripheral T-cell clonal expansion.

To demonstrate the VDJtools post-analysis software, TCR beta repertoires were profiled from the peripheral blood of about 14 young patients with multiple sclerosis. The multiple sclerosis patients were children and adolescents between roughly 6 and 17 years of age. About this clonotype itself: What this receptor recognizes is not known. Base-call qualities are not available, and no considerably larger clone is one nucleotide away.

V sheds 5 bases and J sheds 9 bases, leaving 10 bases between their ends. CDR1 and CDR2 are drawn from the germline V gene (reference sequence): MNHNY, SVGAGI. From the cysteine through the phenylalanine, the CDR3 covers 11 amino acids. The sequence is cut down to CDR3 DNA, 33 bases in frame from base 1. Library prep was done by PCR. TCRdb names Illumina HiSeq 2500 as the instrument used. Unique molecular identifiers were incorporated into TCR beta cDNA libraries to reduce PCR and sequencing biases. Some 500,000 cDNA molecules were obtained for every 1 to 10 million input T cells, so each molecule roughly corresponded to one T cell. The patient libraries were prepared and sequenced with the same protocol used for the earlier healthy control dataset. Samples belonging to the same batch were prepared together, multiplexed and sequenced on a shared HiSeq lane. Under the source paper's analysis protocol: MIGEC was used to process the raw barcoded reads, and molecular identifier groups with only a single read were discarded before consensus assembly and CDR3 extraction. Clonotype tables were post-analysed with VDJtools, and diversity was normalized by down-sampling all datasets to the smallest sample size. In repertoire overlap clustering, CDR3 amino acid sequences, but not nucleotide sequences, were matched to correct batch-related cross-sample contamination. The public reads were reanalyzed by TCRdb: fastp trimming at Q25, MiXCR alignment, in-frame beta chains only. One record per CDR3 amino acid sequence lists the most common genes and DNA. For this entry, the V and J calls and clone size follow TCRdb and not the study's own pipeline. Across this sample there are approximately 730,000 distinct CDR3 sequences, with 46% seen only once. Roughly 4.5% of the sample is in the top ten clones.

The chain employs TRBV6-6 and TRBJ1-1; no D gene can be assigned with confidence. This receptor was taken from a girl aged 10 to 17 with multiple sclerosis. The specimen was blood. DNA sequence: TGTGCCAGCAGTCGCGCCCCGCAAGCTTTCTTT. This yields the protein CASSRAPQAFF.